Only a few counts were recorded for the clone carrying this TCR beta chain. Its antigen is unidentified. With the Oncomine TCR Beta short-read assay, DNA from cultured CD4+ T cells was sequenced. Scientists extracted genomic DNA from CD4+ T cells grown in culture. MiXCR was run by TCRdb on the PCR reads, yielding one entry per CDR3 protein. The sample includes about 10,000 distinct CDR3 sequences, 31% of them seen just once. Described treatment: roughly 10-day PBMC culture with coronavirus spike peptide pools or control peptides (ViraFEST assay). Pre-COVID-19 pandemic sampling (2011-2018) yielded the unexposed donor's CD4+ T cells. This entry comes from a study of vaccination and CD4 T cells after COVID-19. Study background: In culture, cells were exposed to overlapping spike peptides from SARS-CoV-2, HCoV-NL63, HCoV-OC43 and HCoV-229E.

The material sequenced was CD4+ T cells from blood, cultured in vitro. This sequence originates from a human donor in good health.

The CDR3 region has the DNA TGTGCCAGCAGCACACAAGGGGAATCCCAAACTGAAGCTTTCTTT. This gives the protein CASSTQGESQTEAFF. The genes are TRBV7-3 and TRBJ1-1; a weak D match, TRBD1 (5 bases). Deletions cut 5 bases from V and 5 bases from J, with 18 bases between. The CDR3 contains 15 residues. CDR1 is SGHTA and CDR2 is FQGTGA in the germline V gene.